A single sample is the source of the 26 T cell receptor beta chains below, sequenced in a study of shared clonotypes between healthy human individuals. The table came from immunoSEQ multiplex PCR; TCRdb's copy has only in-frame clones and leaves some out. The sample yields more than 2 million clones, 90% to 95% seen once. The sample comprised naive CD4+ T cells sorted from blood. The sample's subset: CD45RA+ positively selected. The receptor set was obtained from a man aged 18 to 30 in good health.

J is TRBJ2-7 and V is TRBV7-2, with D hard to call. The CDR3 is made up of 13 amino acids. V dropped 3 bases and J dropped 2 bases, with 8 bases sitting between them. CDR1 SGHTA and CDR2 FQGNSA come from the germline V gene. The CDR3 DNA reads TGTGCCAGCAGCTTGGGCAGCACCTACGAGCAGTACTTC. This codes for CASSLGSTYEQYF.

The V and J genes are TRBV13 and TRBJ2-5, with D hard to call. The CDR3 runs to 13 residues. Germline CDR1 and CDR2: PRHDT and FYEKMQ (reference sequence). The V gene lost 5 bases and the J gene lost 5 bases, with 12 bases spanning the gap. The CDR3 DNA reads TGTGCCAGCAGCCCCCAGAGTCGCGAGACCCAGTACTTC. Protein sequence: CASSPQSRETQYF.

Remarks on this clone: Other DNA sequences in this sample translate to the same CDR3. This chain connects TRBV29-1 to TRBJ2-7; perhaps TRBD1 as D (6 bases). The length of the CDR3 is 13 residues. The germline gives CDR1 SQVTM, CDR2 ANQGSEA. V lost 1 base and J 2 bases, leaving 9 bases between the germline ends. CDR3 in amino acids: CSVEGTGTYEQYF. The CDR3 nucleotides read TGCAGCGTTGAAGGAACAGGGACCTACGAGCAGTACTTC.

In this sample, this clone turned up once. This rearrangement joins TRBV5-1 to TRBJ2-7; TRBD2 agrees at 7 bases. This CDR3 has 15 amino acids. Germline V CDR1 and CDR2: SGHRS, YFSETQ. V dropped 2 bases and J dropped 6; count of bases not matched to a gene: 11. CDR3 sequence: CASSFGGSVSLEQYF. The CDR3 nucleotides read TGCGCCAGCAGCTTCGGGGGGTCAGTCTCTCTCGAGCAGTACTTC.

The rearrangement links TRBV11-2 to TRBJ2-2, with 7 positions matching TRBD1. The CDR3 has 15 residues. V gave up 0 bases and J gave up 3 bases; unmatched junction bases: 1. Germline CDR1 and CDR2: SGHAT and FQNNGV. CDR3: CASSLETGYTGELFF. The CDR3, as DNA: TGTGCCAGCAGCTTAGAGACAGGGTACACCGGGGAGCTGTTTTTT.

The V gene is TRBV18, the J gene TRBJ2-3, with 8 bases aligning to TRBD1. CDR1 is KGHSH and CDR2 is LQKENI in the germline V gene. With V trimmed by 5 bases and J by 6 bases, 7 bases remained unmatched. There are 14 residues in the CDR3. The CDR3 loop reads CASSSGQVIDTQYF. DNA for the CDR3: TGTGCCAGCTCATCGGGACAGGTGATTGATACGCAGTATTTT. The full variable domain, its missing parts supplied by reference TRBV18 and TRBJ2-3, is NAGVMQNPRHLVRRRGQEARLRCSPMKGHSHVYWYRQLPEEGLKFMVYLQKENIIDESGMPKERFSAEFPKEGPSILRIQQVVRGDSAAYFCASSSGQVIDTQYFGPGTRLTVL.

V gene TRBV5-6 combines with J gene TRBJ1-5; D call uncertain. This CDR3 comprises 14 residues. V was clipped by 3 bases and J by 0 bases, with 7 bases between them. The germline gives CDR1 SGHDT, CDR2 YYEEEE. For the CDR3, the DNA is TGTGCCAGCAGCTCCAGGAGTAGCAATCAGCCCCAGCATTTT. Protein: CASSSRSSNQPQHF.

The rearrangement joins TRBV5-1 to TRBJ2-2; 8 bases map to TRBD2. The CDR3 totals 17 residues. V lost 4 bases, J lost 3 bases, and 11 bases stayed unmatched. Germline values: CDR1 SGHRS, CDR2 YFSETQ. The CDR3 loop reads CASSVVERERDTGELFF. CDR3 nucleotide sequence: TGCGCCAGCAGCGTGGTAGAGCGGGAGAGGGACACCGGGGAGCTGTTTTTT.

In this sample, this clone turned up once. The chain links TRBV4-3 to TRBJ2-5; D is ambiguous. This CDR3 has 15 residues. V was pared by 0 bases and J by 0 bases, with 8 bases between. CDR1 is LGHNA and CDR2 is YSLEER in the germline V gene. In DNA, the CDR3 is TGCGCCAGCAGCCAAGACTTAACGTACCAAGAGACCCAGTACTTC. This codes for CASSQDLTYQETQYF.

This clone was detected once. The chain has TRBV28 and TRBJ1-1, with D hard to call. The V end lost 5 bases, the J end lost 2 bases, and 12 bases lay between the germline ends. Germline V lookup: CDR1 MDHEN, CDR2 SYDVKM. This CDR3 comprises 14 residues. The DNA of the CDR3 is TGTGCCAGCAGTGCGGGTACAGAAAACACTGAAGCTTTCTTT. Encoded protein: CASSAGTENTEAFF.

V is TRBV5-1 and J is TRBJ2-7, with 8 bases fitting TRBD1. The CDR3 runs to 18 residues. With 4 bases clipped from V and 2 bases from J, the junction kept 17 bases outside the gene matches. The germline CDR1 and CDR2 sequences are SGHRS and YFSETQ. CDR3 nucleotides: TGCGCCAGCAGCCCCAGGGACAGGTTGGAGGGGGTAGCCTACGAGCAGTACTTC. This translates into CASSPRDRLEGVAYEQYF.

The chain couples TRBV6-6 to TRBJ2-7, with TRBD1 matching 8 bases. J lost 4 bases, V lost 0 bases, and 5 bases had no gene match. CDR3 length: 15 residues. Looked up from germline, CDR1 is MNHNY and CDR2 is SVGAGI (reference sequence). The CDR3 DNA is TGTGCCAGCAGTTACTCGAGGGGACAGGAGTACGAGCAGTACTTC. Protein: CASSYSRGQEYEQYF.

The rearrangement joins TRBV7-2 to TRBJ2-7, with 11 bases identical to TRBD2. V lost 0 bases to trimming and J lost 5 bases; unmatched junction nucleotides: 12. Germline V CDR1 and CDR2: SGHTA, FQGNSA. CDR3 length: 18 residues. CDR3 bases: TGTGCCAGCAGCTTAGCCGGACCGACTAGCGGGAAGGTAAACGAGCAGTACTTC. Translating it yields CASSLAGPTSGKVNEQYF.

To note about this clone: This same CDR3 is encoded by further DNA sequences in the sample. The genes are TRBV7-2 and TRBJ2-1; D gene uncertain. Looked up from germline, CDR1 is SGHTA and CDR2 is FQGNSA. Deletions cut 0 bases from V and 0 bases from J, with 6 bases between. This CDR3 comprises 15 residues. This CDR3 is CASSLAGSSYNEQFF. CDR3 DNA: TGTGCCAGCAGCTTAGCGGGAAGCTCCTACAATGAGCAGTTCTTC.

The J gene is TRBJ1-6, the V gene TRBV6-5, with D maybe TRBD1 (6 bases). Germline V gene lookup returns CDR1 MNHEY and CDR2 SVGAGI. V was clipped by 5 bases and J by 11 bases, with 13 bases between them. This CDR3 region has 13 residues. The chain's CDR3 is CASSTLQGPPLHF. DNA for the CDR3: TGTGCCAGCAGTACCCTACAGGGCCCACCCCTCCACTTT.

The chain combines TRBV30 with TRBJ2-1; TRBD1 aligns across 8 bases. Trimming removed 0 bases from V and 9 bases from J; junction bases left unmatched: 7. The CDR3 is 14 amino acids. CDR1 is GTSNPN, CDR2 SVGIG, per germline (reference sequence). The CDR3: CAWSVGQGEGEQFF. The CDR3 nucleotides are TGTGCCTGGAGTGTAGGACAGGGTGAAGGTGAGCAGTTCTTC.

V usage is TRBV27 and J usage is TRBJ2-3; D remains ambiguous. CDR1 and CDR2 from the germline V gene are MNHEY and SMNVEV (reference sequence). The CDR3 has 15 residues. V was trimmed by 1 base and J by 0 bases, leaving 8 bases between them. The CDR3: CASSLFQPSTDTQYF. DNA of the CDR3: TGTGCCAGCAGTTTATTCCAGCCTAGCACAGATACGCAGTATTTT.

DNA for the CDR3: TGTGCCAGCAGAACGGACAGAGGAGACACCGGGGAGCTGTTTTTT. Protein sequence: CASRTDRGDTGELFF. The chain recombines TRBV28 with TRBJ2-2; weak D call: TRBD1 (6 bases). Trimming removed 6 bases from V and 3 bases from J, with 14 bases in between. The germline gives CDR1 MDHEN, CDR2 SYDVKM. This CDR3 comprises 15 residues.

This clone was found a few times. The rearrangement joins TRBV10-2 to TRBJ1-6; no clear D gene. Trimming left V 2 bases short and J 7 bases short, with 12 bases between. Germline lookup yields CDR1 WSHSY and CDR2 SAAADI. This CDR3 is 15 amino acids long. DNA for the CDR3: TGCGCCAGCAGTGAGGGATGGGGTGGCAATTCACCCCTCCACTTT. Its protein is CASSEGWGGNSPLHF.

Comments on this clone: Other DNA sequences in this specimen translate into the identical CDR3. The chain recombines TRBV5-1 with TRBJ1-5; D might be TRBD1 (5 bases). From germline, CDR1 is SGHRS and CDR2 YFSETQ. The CDR3 is 15 residues long. Trimming shortened V by 2 bases and J by 0 bases, and 9 bases separated the two germline ends. The CDR3 DNA reads as TGCGCCAGCAGCTTTACAGGAGATAGCAATCAGCCCCAGCATTTT. This gives the protein CASSFTGDSNQPQHF.

V usage is TRBV5-1 and J usage is TRBJ1-4, with TRBD1 matching over 8 bases. J lost 8 bases, V lost 0 bases, and 6 bases had no gene match. CDR3 length: 15 amino acids. Germline CDR1 reads SGHRS; CDR2 reads YFSETQ. CDR3 region: CASSLAQGAFEKLFF. Written as DNA, the CDR3 is TGCGCCAGCAGCTTGGCGCAGGGGGCTTTCGAAAAACTGTTTTTT. Full variable domain (remainder filled in from reference TRBV5-1 and TRBJ1-4): KAGVTQTPRYLIKTRGQQVTLSCSPISGHRSVSWYQQTPGQGLQFLFEYFSETQRNKGNFPGRFSGRQFSNSRSEMNVSTLELGDSALYLCASSLAQGAFEKLFFGSGTQLSVL.

Details on this clone: Other DNA sequences within the sample encode an identical CDR3. The chain uses TRBV6-6 and TRBJ1-2, with 7 bases identical to TRBD1. Germline CDR1 and CDR2: MNHNY and SVGAGI (reference sequence). The J segment lost 4 bases and the V segment lost 6 bases, leaving 5 bases of the junction unmatched. CDR3 length: 13 residues. In nucleotides, the CDR3 is TGTGCCAGCAGCCGACAGGGTTCCTATGGCTACACCTTC. Its protein product is CASSRQGSYGYTF.

This chain joins TRBV27 and TRBJ1-5; possible D gene TRBD1, 5 bases. V was pared by 5 bases and J by 7 bases, with 18 bases between. CDR1 is MNHEY, CDR2 SMNVEV, per germline (reference sequence). The CDR3 has 15 amino acids. The CDR3 DNA reads TGTGCCAGCAGTCCCGGGGCCCTAGTTCCCCAGCCCCAGCATTTT. Translated, it gives CASSPGALVPQPQHF.

A remark on this clone: Other DNA sequences of this sample code for an identical CDR3. CDR3 in amino acids: CSVGSAYEQYF. DNA for the CDR3: TGCAGCGTCGGGTCGGCCTACGAGCAGTACTTC. This chain uses TRBV29-1 with TRBJ2-7, with D unresolved. Per germline, CDR1 SQVTM and CDR2 ANQGSEA. V was pared by 6 bases and J by 2 bases, with 8 bases between. The CDR3 extends over 11 amino acids.

Regarding this clone: At one of its ends the junction is not consistent with the germline gene, which may arise from a read error. CDR3 nucleotide sequence: TGCAGTGCTAGAGAGGGGGGACTAGCAATATTC. This translates into CSAREGGLAIF. The genes are TRBV20-1 and TRBJ2-7; 9 nucleotides match TRBD2. Germline lookup yields CDR1 DFQATT and CDR2 SNEGSKA (reference sequence). This CDR3 contains 11 residues.

This chain's CDR3 is CASSQYIKDEQYF. CDR3 nucleotides: TGCGCCAGCAGCCAGTATATAAAAGACGAGCAGTACTTC. The rearrangement uses TRBV4-1 and TRBJ2-7; D remains unclear. CDR1 and CDR2 from the germline V gene are MGHRA and YSYEKL. The CDR3 runs to 13 residues. The V end was cut by 3 bases, the J end by 5 bases, with 11 bases between.